This T cell receptor (beta chain) was sequenced in a study of cytomegalovirus exposure and HLA in healthy donors. Concerning this clone: What it binds is unknown.

The protocol was immunoSEQ multiplex PCR, while the TCRdb copy is restricted to in-frame clones and leaves out a portion. The sample has 150,000 or so clones; approximately 86% are singletons. Study-wide findings and caveats: Usually a TCR sequence was rare, but some public TCRs were found in many donors. Published work reported that the classifier diagnosed cytomegalovirus status with high specificity and sensitivity. The finding came from a later analysis; first-cohort TCR clusters tended to co-occur in the 120 or so validation repertoires. A few of the chains that were CMV-associated were confirmed in vitro to be specific for CMV antigens.

Germline V lookup: CDR1 SNHLY, CDR2 FYNNEI. The CDR3 has 14 residues. Unmatched junction bases numbered 4, after V lost 6 bases and J lost 3 bases. The chain links TRBV2 to TRBJ1-4; 7 bases map to TRBD1. The sequence was obtained from a man under 40 in good health and CMV-seropositive. Sequencing input: PBMCs. The CDR3 loop is CASSDRAANEKLFF. The CDR3 nucleotides read TGTGCCAGCAGCGACAGGGCAGCTAATGAAAAACTGTTTTTT.